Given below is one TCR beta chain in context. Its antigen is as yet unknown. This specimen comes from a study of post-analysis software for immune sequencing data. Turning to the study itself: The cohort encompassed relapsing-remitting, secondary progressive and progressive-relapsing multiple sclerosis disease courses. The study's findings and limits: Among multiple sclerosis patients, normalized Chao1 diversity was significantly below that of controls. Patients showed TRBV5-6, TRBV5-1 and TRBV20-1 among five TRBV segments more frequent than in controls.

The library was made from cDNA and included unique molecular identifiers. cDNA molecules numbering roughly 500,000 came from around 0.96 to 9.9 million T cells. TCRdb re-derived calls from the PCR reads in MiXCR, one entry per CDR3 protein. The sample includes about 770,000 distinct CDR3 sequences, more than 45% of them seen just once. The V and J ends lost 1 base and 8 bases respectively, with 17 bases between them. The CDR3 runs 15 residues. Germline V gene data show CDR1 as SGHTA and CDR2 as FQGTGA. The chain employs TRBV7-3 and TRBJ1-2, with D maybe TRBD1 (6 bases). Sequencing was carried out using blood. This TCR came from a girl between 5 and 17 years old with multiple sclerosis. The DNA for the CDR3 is TGTGCCAGCAGCTTAAAGCCGGACGGCCAGGGGGGCTACACCTTC. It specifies CASSLKPDGQGGYTF.